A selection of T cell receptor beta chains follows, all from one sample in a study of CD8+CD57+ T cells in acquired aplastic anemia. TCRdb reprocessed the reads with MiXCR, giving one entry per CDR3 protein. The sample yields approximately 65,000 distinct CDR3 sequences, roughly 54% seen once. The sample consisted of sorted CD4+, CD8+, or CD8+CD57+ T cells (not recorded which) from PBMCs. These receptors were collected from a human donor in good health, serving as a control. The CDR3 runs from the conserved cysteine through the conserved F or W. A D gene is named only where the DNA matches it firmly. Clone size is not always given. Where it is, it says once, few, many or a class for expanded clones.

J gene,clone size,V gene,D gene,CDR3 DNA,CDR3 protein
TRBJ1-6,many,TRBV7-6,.,TGTGCCAGCAGCTTAGGGGGGGGGTTCTTTAATTCACCCCTCCACTTT,CASSLGGGFFNSPLHF
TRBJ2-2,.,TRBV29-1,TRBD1,TGCAGCGTTGAAGATCGCGACAGGGGGGTCGGGGAGCTGTTTTTT,CSVEDRDRGVGELFF
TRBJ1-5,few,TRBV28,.,TGTGCCAGCACCCCAGGGCGGGACGGAGGGTATAGCAATCAGCCCCAGCATTTT,CASTPGRDGGYSNQPQHF
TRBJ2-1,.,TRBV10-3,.,TGTGCCATCAGTGGGATCACAGGGTCGAGCTCCTACAATGAGCAGTTCTTC,CAISGITGSSSYNEQFF
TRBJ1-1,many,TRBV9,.,TGTGCCAGCAGCGTAGATCAGGGTGCCACTGAAGCTTTCTTT,CASSVDQGATEAFF
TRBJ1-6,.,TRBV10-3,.,TGTGCCATCGCGCCGGTGGTAGGACAGACCAATTCACCCCTCCACTTT,CAIAPVVGQTNSPLHF
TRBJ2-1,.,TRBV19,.,TGTGCCAGTAGTACCTCCAGCTCCTACAATGAGCAGTTCTTC,CASSTSSSYNEQFF
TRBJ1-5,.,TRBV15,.,TGTGCCACCAGCCTATACGGGGGCAATCAGCCCCAGCATTTT,CATSLYGGNQPQHF
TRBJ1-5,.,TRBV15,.,TGTGCCACCTCCAGGCAGAACAATCAGCCCCAGCATTTT,CATSRQNNQPQHF
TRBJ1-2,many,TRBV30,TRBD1,TGTGCCTGGAGGCCCATGCAGGGGGCTAACTATGGCTACACCTTC,CAWRPMQGANYGYTF
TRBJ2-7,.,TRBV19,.,TGTGCCAGTAGTAGTGGGGCAGGGGCATTATACGAGCAGTACTTC,CASSSGAGALYEQYF
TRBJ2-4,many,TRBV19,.,TGTGCCAGTAGTGGTCGTGCCCACAAGAAAAACATTCAGTACTTC,CASSGRAHKKNIQYF
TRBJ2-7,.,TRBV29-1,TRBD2,TGCAGCAGTGAGCCTAGCGGAGCTTCCTACGAGCAGTACTTC,CSSEPSGASYEQYF
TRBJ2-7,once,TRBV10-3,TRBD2,TGTGCCATCAGTGACGTGACTAGCGGGAGCCACGAGCAGTACTTC,CAISDVTSGSHEQYF
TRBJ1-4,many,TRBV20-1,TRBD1,TGCAGTGCGGGGGGGACAGGGACAACTAATGAAAAACTGTTTTTT,CSAGGTGTTNEKLFF
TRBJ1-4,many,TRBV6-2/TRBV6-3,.,TGTGCCAGCAGTAATCACAGATCAACTAATGAAAAACTGTTTTTT,CASSNHRSTNEKLFF
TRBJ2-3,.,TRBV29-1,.,TGCAGCGTTTACACAGATACGCAGTATTTT,CSVYTDTQYF
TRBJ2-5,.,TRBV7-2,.,TGTGCCAGCAGCCGGAGGGGTAGCGAGACCCAGTACTTC,CASSRRGSETQYF